This passage covers 30 T cell receptor beta chains from one sample sequenced in a study of blood T cell repertoires in COVID-19. Using immunoSEQ multiplex PCR, the repertoire was profiled, and TCRdb retains in-frame clones only, with some absent. The sample lists more than 10,000 clones, 65% to 90% occurring once. Sequenced input: peripheral blood. Source of these receptors: a man aged 35-49 years with active or convalescent COVID-19.

This clone came up a few times. The chain recombines TRBV27 with TRBJ2-5; D is unresolved. The germline V gene has CDR1 MNHEY and CDR2 SMNVEV (reference sequence). Trimming took 6 bases from V and 1 from J, leaving 12 bases between them. This CDR3 comprises 14 residues. CDR3 sequence (DNA): TGTGCCAGCAGACCTCAGGAACTCCAAGAGACCCAGTACTTC. Protein sequence: CASRPQELQETQYF.

The rearrangement joins TRBV11-3 to TRBJ2-1, with D perhaps TRBD1 (6 bases). Per the germline V gene, CDR1 is SGHNT and CDR2 is YENEEA. The CDR3 is 15 amino acids. Trimming left V 5 bases short and J 3 bases short, with 14 bases between. The CDR3 region is CASSVNRDNYNEQFF. The CDR3 coding sequence is TGTGCCAGCAGCGTCAACCGGGACAACTACAATGAGCAGTTCTTC.

This clone was counted between two and nine times. The chain uses TRBV12-3 or TRBV12-4 and TRBJ1-5; D gene ambiguous. V was shortened by 1 base and J by 5 bases, with 6 bases between the two germline ends. CDR3 length: 13 amino acids. The CDR3 loop is CASSLGRDQPQHF. CDR3 nucleotide sequence: TGTGCCAGCAGTTTAGGGAGGGATCAGCCCCAGCATTTT.

J is TRBJ1-3 and V is TRBV7-3; possible D gene TRBD1, 5 bases. Looked up from germline, CDR1 is SGHTA and CDR2 is FQGTGA. Trimming pared 0 bases from V and 0 bases from J, leaving 24 bases between. This CDR3 is 21 amino acids long. Here the CDR3 reads CASSLTLNSGTRVHSGNTIYF. The CDR3 region has the DNA TGTGCCAGCAGCTTAACCCTGAATTCCGGGACTCGGGTTCACTCTGGAAACACCATATATTTT. Full variable domain (rest looked up from reference TRBV7-3 and TRBJ1-3): GAGVSQTPSNKVTEKGKYVELRCDPISGHTALYWYRQSLGQGPEFLIYFQGTGAADDSGLPNDRFFAVRPEGSVSTLKIQRTERGDSAVYLCASSLTLNSGTRVHSGNTIYFGEGSWLTVV.

The chain joins TRBV7-6 to TRBJ2-7; possible D gene TRBD2, 6 bases. Trimming left V 5 bases short and J 2 bases short, with 16 bases between. In germline, CDR1 is SGHVS, CDR2 FNYEAQ. This CDR3 is built from 15 residues. The CDR3 DNA sequence: TGTGCCAGCAGCCAGAAGACGGGGGTGGCCTACGAGCAGTACTTC. It encodes CASSQKTGVAYEQYF.

The chain is built from TRBV6-2 or TRBV6-3 and TRBJ2-4; TRBD1 is a possible D gene (5 bases). Germline V gene lookup returns CDR1 MNHEY and CDR2 SVGEGT. With 5 bases removed from V and 3 bases from J, the gap between germline ends came to 14 bases. The CDR3 sequence is 15 residues long. CDR3 amino acids: CASSAQGTVKNIQYF. The CDR3 DNA sequence: TGTGCCAGCAGTGCCCAGGGAACGGTCAAAAACATTCAGTACTTC.

The chain couples TRBV2 to TRBJ2-1, with 8 bases that match TRBD1. The CDR3 loop spans 13 amino acids. With 7 bases clipped from V and 8 bases from J, the junction kept 7 bases outside the gene matches. Germline CDR1 and CDR2: SNHLY and FYNNEI. CDR3 sequence: CASNLDRVDEQFF. The DNA for the CDR3 is TGTGCCAGCAACCTGGACAGGGTCGATGAGCAGTTCTTC.

This clone was seen a few times. The V gene is TRBV11-3, the J gene TRBJ1-5; D gene unclear. The V gene lost 5 bases and the J gene lost 7 bases, with 24 bases spanning the gap. The CDR3 runs 17 residues. Germline assignment: CDR1 SGHNT and CDR2 YENEEA. In DNA, the CDR3 is TGTGCCAGCAGCCACCAAGGGTGGAGGGTGGATGCCCAGCCCCAGCATTTT. The encoded protein is CASSHQGWRVDAQPQHF.

This clone was counted between two and nine times. The chain has TRBV18 and TRBJ2-1; 7 nucleotides match TRBD2. V was pared by 6 bases and J by 8 bases, with 10 bases of the junction left unmatched. CDR3 length equals 14 residues. The germline V gene has CDR1 KGHSH and CDR2 LQKENI. DNA of the CDR3: TGTGCCAGCTCGCCCGGACTAGTCGGCGATGAGCAGTTCTTC. Translating it yields CASSPGLVGDEQFF.

The rearrangement uses TRBV19 and TRBJ2-7; D is possibly TRBD1 (6 bases). Trimming left V 9 bases short and J 1 base short, with 25 bases between. The CDR3 covers 17 residues. Germline V gene lookup returns CDR1 LNHDA and CDR2 SQIVND (reference sequence). The CDR3 DNA reads as TGTGCCAGCCCGCTACGGGACACTTACGTCCCATCCTACGAGCAGTACTTC. This encodes CASPLRDTYVPSYEQYF. The full variable domain, with the rest looked up from reference TRBV19 and TRBJ2-7, is DGGITQSPKYLFRKEGQNVTLSCEQNLNHDAMYWYRQDPGQGLRLIYYSQIVNDFQKGDIAEGYSVSREKKESFPLTVTSAQKNPTAFYLCASPLRDTYVPSYEQYFGPGTRLTVT.

This sequence joins TRBV9 and TRBJ1-5; no firm D call. CDR1 is SGDLS and CDR2 is YYNGEE in the germline V gene. The CDR3 spans 15 residues. Trimming stripped 3 bases from V and 0 bases from J, with 10 bases between. CDR3 protein: CASSALGLSNQPQHF. The CDR3 DNA sequence: TGTGCCAGCAGCGCATTGGGCCTTAGCAATCAGCCCCAGCATTTT.

V and J are TRBV18 and TRBJ1-3; the match to TRBD1 covers 7 bases. From germline, CDR1 is KGHSH and CDR2 LQKENI. Unmatched junction bases numbered 5, after V lost 6 bases and J lost 0 bases. The CDR3 consists of 15 residues. CDR3 DNA sequence: TGTGCCAGCTCCTCGGACAGGAACTCTGGAAACACCATATATTTT. Its translation is CASSSDRNSGNTIYF.

The chain links TRBV6-4 to TRBJ2-3, with D unclear. CDR1 MRHNA and CDR2 SNTAGT come from the germline V gene. Trimming shortened V by 3 bases and J by 4 bases, and 8 bases separated the two germline ends. The CDR3 length is 13 residues. CDR3 protein: CASSDPPADTQYF. CDR3 DNA sequence: TGTGCCAGCAGTGATCCCCCCGCAGATACGCAGTATTTT.

The V and J genes are TRBV23-1 and TRBJ1-3, with D uncertain. TRBV23-1 is assigned to the ORF class and has an uncertain function. The CDR3 sequence is 16 residues long. V was cut by 0 bases and J by 3 bases, with 12 bases left in between. Here the CDR3 reads CASSQSRPGGGNTIYF. For the CDR3, the DNA is TGCGCCAGCAGTCAATCCCGACCAGGAGGTGGAAACACCATATATTTT.

The DNA of the CDR3 is TGTGCCAGCAGGAATAGCGGGAGGGCCCTAAATGAGCAGTTCTTC. Translating gives CASRNSGRALNEQFF. The chain recombines TRBV27 with TRBJ2-1, with 11 bases identical to TRBD2. The CDR3 has 15 residues. After removal of 6 bases from V and 7 bases from J, the junction contained 8 bases not matched to a gene. CDR1 is MNHEY, CDR2 SMNVEV, per germline (reference sequence).

The chain has TRBV6-6 and TRBJ2-3, with 9 bases aligning to TRBD1. V trimming: 6 bases; J trimming: 4 bases; junction bases outside the gene matches: 8. Germline CDR1 is MNHNY and CDR2 is SVGAGI (reference sequence). There are 15 residues in the CDR3. This CDR3 is CASRPGQGDADTQYF. CDR3 bases: TGTGCCAGCAGACCGGGACAGGGTGACGCAGATACGCAGTATTTT.

The rearrangement links TRBV15 to TRBJ2-7, with 13 bases identical to TRBD2. After removal of 3 bases from V and 2 bases from J, the junction contained 4 bases not matched to a gene. Germline V CDR1 and CDR2: LNHNV, YYDKDF (reference sequence). The CDR3 loop spans 16 amino acids. The CDR3 loop reads CATSRGTSGMAYEQYF. CDR3 sequence (DNA): TGTGCCACCAGCAGGGGGACTAGCGGGATGGCCTACGAGCAGTACTTC.

Turning to this clone: An end of the junction does not agree with germline; a read error may underlie this. The chain links TRBV29-1 to TRBJ2-7; TRBD1 matches at 7 bases. The CDR3 spans 10 residues. Germline CDR1 is SQVTM and CDR2 is ANQGSEA. The CDR3: CSVGQAIPIF. The CDR3 coding sequence is TGCAGCGTCGGACAGGCCATCCCTATCTTC.

This sequence joins TRBV7-3 and TRBJ1-6, with TRBD1 matching 7 bases. Germline V gene lookup returns CDR1 SGHTA and CDR2 FQGTGA. The CDR3 runs 14 residues. The junction had 3 bases not matched to a gene; V was cut back by 2 bases and J by 8 bases. The CDR3 protein is CASSLEGAYSPLHF. The CDR3 bases are TGTGCCAGCAGCTTAGAGGGGGCCTATTCACCCCTCCACTTT.

The chain joins TRBV7-9 to TRBJ1-3; 10 bases fit TRBD1. The germline V gene encodes CDR1 SEHNR and CDR2 FQNEAQ (reference sequence). The trim removed 4 bases at V and 4 bases at J, leaving 10 bases unmatched. The CDR3 is 17 residues long. CDR3 region: CASSSGRQGAAGNTIYF. Written as DNA, the CDR3 is TGTGCCAGCAGCTCTGGAAGACAGGGGGCAGCGGGAAACACCATATATTTT.

A single count supports this clone. The rearrangement joins TRBV19 to TRBJ1-2; 8 nucleotides match TRBD1. V gave up 7 bases and J gave up 8 bases; unmatched junction bases: 9. This CDR3 region has 13 residues. Germline V CDR1 and CDR2: LNHDA, SQIVND (reference sequence). CDR3 in amino acids: CASNGQGDWGYTF. The DNA of the CDR3 is TGTGCCAGTAATGGACAGGGTGATTGGGGCTACACCTTC.

The J gene is TRBJ2-7, the V gene TRBV2, with D maybe TRBD2 (6 bases). V shed 1 base and J shed 10 bases, with 17 bases lying between them. The CDR3 is 14 residues long. Germline lookup yields CDR1 SNHLY and CDR2 FYNNEI. The CDR3 DNA reads TGTGCCAGCAGTGAAGGTGGGAAATTAGCGGATCAGTACTTC. It translates to CASSEGGKLADQYF.

This clone is medium-sized within its sample. V and J are TRBV18 and TRBJ2-5; TRBD2 is a possible D gene (5 bases). V dropped 3 bases and J dropped 1 base, with 18 bases sitting between them. This CDR3 spans 17 amino acids. The germline V gene encodes CDR1 KGHSH and CDR2 LQKENI. The CDR3 nucleotides are TGTGCCAGCTCACCCGGCTATGCGGGCATTTCCCAAGAGACCCAGTACTTC. Amino acids: CASSPGYAGISQETQYF.

This clone was counted a single time. V usage is TRBV5-4 and J usage is TRBJ2-3; D is possibly TRBD1 (6 bases). Germline CDR1 is SGHNT and CDR2 is YYREEE (reference sequence). With 4 bases removed from V and 0 bases from J, the gap between germline ends came to 12 bases. This CDR3 has 15 amino acids. The CDR3: CASSVGQGSTDTQYF. CDR3 DNA: TGTGCCAGCAGCGTGGGGCAGGGGAGCACAGATACGCAGTATTTT. The variable domain in full, with the rest retrieved from reference TRBV5-4 and TRBJ2-3, is ETGVTQSPTHLIKTRGQQVTLRCSSQSGHNTVSWYQQALGQGPQFIFQYYREEENGRGNFPPRFSGLQFPNYSSELNVNALELDDSALYLCASSVGQGSTDTQYFGPGTRLTVL.

The V call is TRBV2, the J call TRBJ1-2, with TRBD1 matching 10 bases. Trimming removed 7 bases from V and 4 bases from J; junction bases left unmatched: 6. Germline-derived CDR1 and CDR2 are SNHLY and FYNNEI. This CDR3 is 14 amino acids long. CDR3 loop: CASTSGTGAYGYTF. CDR3 DNA: TGTGCCAGCACCTCCGGGACAGGGGCCTATGGCTACACCTTC. The full variable domain, in which reference TRBV2 and TRBJ1-2 provide the parts outside the CDR3, is EPEVTQTPSHQVTQMGQEVILRCVPISNHLYFYWYRQILGQKVEFLVSFYNNEISEKSEIFDDQFSVERPDGSNFTLKIRSTKLEDSAMYFCASTSGTGAYGYTFGSGTRLTVV.

The chain employs TRBV18 and TRBJ2-7, with 7 bases that match TRBD2. After removal of 1 base from V and 5 bases from J, the junction contained 11 bases not matched to a gene. The CDR3 totals 16 residues. Germline values: CDR1 KGHSH, CDR2 LQKENI. This CDR3 is CASSPRFREDQNEQYF. CDR3 bases: TGTGCCAGCTCACCACGCTTCCGGGAGGACCAAAACGAGCAGTACTTC. Looking up the rest from reference TRBV18 and TRBJ2-7 gives the full variable domain: NAGVMQNPRHLVRRRGQEARLRCSPMKGHSHVYWYRQLPEEGLKFMVYLQKENIIDESGMPKERFSAEFPKEGPSILRIQQVVRGDSAAYFCASSPRFREDQNEQYFGPGTRLTVT.

The sample holds one count of this clone. The V and J genes are TRBV6-5 and TRBJ1-3; 7 bases agree with TRBD1. Trimming removed 5 bases from V and 5 bases from J; junction bases left unmatched: 6. Germline values: CDR1 MNHEY, CDR2 SVGAGI. This CDR3 comprises 14 residues. The DNA for the CDR3 is TGTGCCAGCAGTACACCGGGACAGAGAAACACCATATATTTT. As protein: CASSTPGQRNTIYF.

The count of this clone is one. This chain links TRBV15 with TRBJ1-5; D remains ambiguous. The germline V gene encodes CDR1 LNHNV and CDR2 YYDKDF (reference sequence). Deletions cut 3 bases from V and 5 bases from J, with 5 bases between. The CDR3 is 12 amino acids. The CDR3 spells CATSRRDQPQHF. The CDR3 nucleotides are TGTGCCACCAGCAGGCGGGATCAGCCCCAGCATTTT.

The chain has TRBV5-1 and TRBJ2-3; 12 bases agree with TRBD1. From germline, CDR1 is SGHRS and CDR2 YFSETQ. The V segment lost 5 bases and the J segment 3 bases; nucleotides outside the gene matches: 4. The CDR3 is made up of 15 amino acids. In DNA form, the CDR3 reads TGCGCCAGCAGGCAGGGACAGGGGGCGACAGATACGCAGTATTTT. Translated, it gives CASRQGQGATDTQYF.

The sample holds one count of this clone. V is TRBV24-1 and J is TRBJ2-1; D is possibly TRBD2 (5 bases). This CDR3 spans 14 amino acids. CDR1 and CDR2 (germline): KGHDR, SFDVKD. The V end lost 3 bases, the J end lost 8 bases, and 13 bases lay between the germline ends. The CDR3 DNA is TGTGCCACCAGTGATCCTACTAGTATCGATGAGCAGTTCTTC. It specifies CATSDPTSIDEQFF.